The next 26 T cell receptor beta chains were all read from a single sample in a study of blood T cell repertoires in COVID-19. Sequenced by immunoSEQ multiplex PCR; TCRdb stores in-frame clones only, minus some. Here the sample spans about 160,000 clones, 80% to 90% being singletons. Sequencing was performed on PBMCs or T cells enriched from blood (not recorded which). The receptors were sampled from a middle-aged man who had recovered from COVID-19.

V and J are TRBV18 and TRBJ1-5; 7 bases align to TRBD1. This CDR3 comprises 14 residues. Trimming took 4 bases from V and 0 from J; bases not matched to a gene: 0. Germline V CDR1 and CDR2: KGHSH, LQKENI. DNA of the CDR3: TGTGCCAGCTCACGGGACAGTAGCAATCAGCCCCAGCATTTT. Translation gives CASSRDSSNQPQHF.

The chain employs TRBV5-5 and TRBJ2-7; a weak D match, TRBD2 (6 bases). Deletions cut 5 bases from V and 6 bases from J, with 15 bases between. CDR1 is SGHKS and CDR2 is YYEKEE in the germline V gene (reference sequence). The CDR3 has 13 residues. The CDR3 loop reads CASRRDAAGEQYF. The CDR3 coding sequence is TGTGCCAGCAGGCGGGACGCAGCGGGCGAGCAGTACTTC.

The chain recombines TRBV7-9 with TRBJ1-6; a possible D gene is TRBD1 (6 bases). The CDR3 runs to 15 residues. CDR1 is SEHNR, CDR2 FQNEAQ, per germline (reference sequence). The germline V and J ends were trimmed by 5 bases and 9 bases, with 17 bases remaining between them. The CDR3: CASSEGHEAGSPLHF. The CDR3 DNA sequence: TGTGCCAGCAGCGAGGGACACGAGGCGGGTTCACCCCTCCACTTT. The full variable domain, completed using reference TRBV7-9 and TRBJ1-6, is DTGVSQNPRHKITKRGQNVTFRCDPISEHNRLYWYRQTLGQGPEFLTYFQNEAQLEKSRLLSDRFSAERPKGSFSTLEIQRTEQGDSAMYLCASSEGHEAGSPLHFGNGTRLTVT.

This clone has a single count. CDR3 DNA sequence: TGTGCCAGCAGTGACCCCCGGGACACTGAAAAACTGTTTTTT. Its translation: CASSDPRDTEKLFF. The chain couples TRBV25-1 to TRBJ1-4, with a possible D match to TRBD1 (6 bases). This CDR3 is built from 14 residues. Germline CDR1 reads MGHDK; CDR2 reads SYGVNS. Trimming shortened V by 3 bases and J by 7 bases, and 12 bases separated the two germline ends.

The chain carries TRBV5-6 and TRBJ1-2; TRBD1 matches 8 bases. V gave up 4 bases and J gave up 2 bases; unmatched junction bases: 4. This CDR3 spans 14 amino acids. Per the germline V gene, CDR1 is SGHDT and CDR2 is YYEEEE. The CDR3 DNA reads TGTGCCAGCAGCGCAGACAGGGGAAACTATGGCTACACCTTC. This codes for CASSADRGNYGYTF.

The chain joins TRBV7-9 to TRBJ1-4, with a tentative D call TRBD1 (6 bases). Looked up from germline, CDR1 is SEHNR and CDR2 is FQNEAQ (reference sequence). Trimming left V 7 bases short and J 8 bases short, with 14 bases between. The CDR3 runs to 13 residues. CDR3 loop: CASIRQDGEKLFF. The DNA of the CDR3 is TGTGCCAGCATTAGACAGGATGGAGAAAAACTGTTTTTT.

The J gene is TRBJ2-1, the V gene TRBV11-1, with a tentative D call TRBD2 (5 bases). The CDR3 spans 13 residues. Between the trimmed V and J ends, which lost 1 base and 7 bases, there was a span of 8 bases. Germline V gene sequence: CDR1 SGHAT, CDR2 FQDESV (reference sequence). The CDR3 sequence is CASSLVRGNEQFF. CDR3 sequence (DNA): TGTGCCAGCAGCTTAGTTCGGGGAAATGAGCAGTTCTTC.

The chain carries TRBV7-9 and TRBJ2-5, with D maybe TRBD1 (6 bases). V was clipped by 5 bases and J by 2 bases, with 15 bases between them. Germline V gene lookup returns CDR1 SEHNR and CDR2 FQNEAQ (reference sequence). This CDR3 comprises 15 residues. In DNA, the CDR3 is TGTGCCAGCAGCATAACCCCGGACAGTCAAGAGACCCAGTACTTC. Protein: CASSITPDSQETQYF.

This clone was seen more than once but under ten times. The same CDR3 arises from other DNA sequences in this sample as well. The genes are TRBV6-5 and TRBJ1-2, with 7 bases identical to TRBD1. V lost 6 bases to trimming and J lost 6 bases; unmatched junction nucleotides: 4. The CDR3 consists of 12 residues. Germline CDR1 MNHEY, CDR2 SVGAGI. Written as DNA, the CDR3 is TGTGCCAGCAGGACAGGGTCTGATGGCTACACCTTC. Its translation is CASRTGSDGYTF.

This clone was seen only a few times. This chain uses TRBV13 with TRBJ2-1; 8 bases map to TRBD2. Losses at the gene ends were 4 bases for V and 2 bases for J; bases not matched to a gene: 7. The germline gives CDR1 PRHDT, CDR2 FYEKMQ (reference sequence). The CDR3 is 16 residues long. Here the CDR3 reads CASSSGGARTYNEQFF. As DNA, the CDR3 is TGTGCCAGCAGCTCCGGGGGGGCCCGCACCTACAATGAGCAGTTCTTC.

This chain links TRBV15 with TRBJ1-1; D possibly corresponds to TRBD1 (5 bases). Trimming cost V 1 base and J 10 bases, with 13 bases left between them. Germline CDR1 and CDR2: LNHNV and YYDKDF (reference sequence). This CDR3 region has 13 residues. The chain's CDR3 is CATSRAGVEVAFF. The CDR3 DNA is TGTGCCACCAGCAGAGCGGGGGTCGAGGTAGCTTTCTTT.

The rearrangement uses TRBV5-4 and TRBJ1-1, with D tentatively TRBD1 (5 bases). CDR3 length: 14 amino acids. Trimming shortened V by 5 bases and J by 0 bases, and 11 bases separated the two germline ends. CDR1 is SGHNT and CDR2 is YYREEE in the germline V gene (reference sequence). This CDR3 is CASRRQLMNTEAFF. The CDR3 bases are TGTGCCAGCAGACGACAGCTCATGAACACTGAAGCTTTCTTT.

The CDR3 DNA sequence: TGTGCCCTGCGGGGTCCCGATGGCTACACCTTC. Amino acid sequence: CALRGPDGYTF. The chain employs TRBV2 and TRBJ1-2; no reliable D call. The CDR3 extends over 11 amino acids. The germline V gene has CDR1 SNHLY and CDR2 FYNNEI. Trimming cost V 11 bases and J 6 bases, with 13 bases left between them.

V gene TRBV7-6 combines with J gene TRBJ1-1, with 7 bases aligning to TRBD1. V dropped 5 bases and J dropped 0; count of bases not matched to a gene: 6. Germline assignment: CDR1 SGHVS and CDR2 FNYEAQ. The CDR3 runs 15 residues. The CDR3 protein is CASSPWTGLNTEAFF. CDR3 DNA: TGTGCCAGCAGCCCCTGGACAGGTCTGAACACTGAAGCTTTCTTT.

This clone was seen a handful of times. The rearrangement joins TRBV7-9 to TRBJ2-7, with D perhaps matching TRBD1 (6 bases). Trimming cost V 5 bases and J 2 bases, with 13 bases left between them. This CDR3 is 14 amino acids long. Germline CDR1 is SEHNR and CDR2 is FQNEAQ (reference sequence). CDR3 coding DNA: TGTGCCAGCAGCCTTGGCAGGGGAACCTACGAGCAGTACTTC. It yields the protein CASSLGRGTYEQYF.

The chain recombines TRBV19 with TRBJ1-5, with 9 bases that match TRBD1. This CDR3 contains 16 residues. V dropped 4 bases and J dropped 0; count of bases not matched to a gene: 4. CDR1 is LNHDA, CDR2 SQIVND, per germline (reference sequence). The CDR3 loop reads CASSTGQGHSNQPQHF. Here the CDR3 DNA reads TGTGCCAGTAGTACGGGACAGGGACATAGCAATCAGCCCCAGCATTTT.

This clone was seen a single time. The chain recombines TRBV2 with TRBJ2-1; D might be TRBD1 (6 bases). Germline V gene sequence: CDR1 SNHLY, CDR2 FYNNEI. The CDR3 sequence is 13 residues long. V lost 6 bases and J lost 3, with 9 bases in between. The CDR3 region is CASRGQNYNEQFF. The CDR3 DNA is TGTGCCAGCAGAGGACAGAACTACAATGAGCAGTTCTTC.

This chain joins TRBV2 and TRBJ1-5, with a possible D match to TRBD1 (6 bases). The CDR3 covers 12 residues. V shed 5 bases and J shed 11 bases, with 13 bases lying between them. Germline lookup yields CDR1 SNHLY and CDR2 FYNNEI. In DNA, the CDR3 is TGTGCCAGCAGTTGGGACACCCAGTCCCAGCATTTT. It encodes CASSWDTQSQHF.

The chain combines TRBV5-1 with TRBJ2-3, with D possibly TRBD2 on 6 matching bases. Germline V gene data show CDR1 as SGHRS and CDR2 as YFSETQ. The ends were cut back, 0 bases at V and 5 bases at J, with 13 bases in the middle. The CDR3 consists of 15 residues. CDR3 in amino acids: CASSLAPGGRDTQYF. CDR3 sequence (DNA): TGCGCCAGCAGCTTGGCCCCTGGGGGGAGAGATACGCAGTATTTT. Variable domain in full (rest from reference TRBV5-1 and TRBJ2-3): KAGVTQTPRYLIKTRGQQVTLSCSPISGHRSVSWYQQTPGQGLQFLFEYFSETQRNKGNFPGRFSGRQFSNSRSEMNVSTLELGDSALYLCASSLAPGGRDTQYFGPGTRLTVL.

The DNA for the CDR3 is TGTGCCAGCAGCCAGGGGCGGATCACCGGGGAGCTGTTTTTT. As protein: CASSQGRITGELFF. J is TRBJ2-2 and V is TRBV3-1 (or the pseudogene TRBV3-2), with a weak D call TRBD1 (5 bases). Germline V CDR1 and CDR2: LGHDT, YNNKEL (reference sequence). Deletions cut 3 bases from V and 4 bases from J, with 9 bases between. The CDR3 has 14 amino acids.

The chain employs TRBV5-8 and TRBJ2-7; D unclear. CDR3 length: 15 residues. V was cut by 2 bases and J by 4 bases, with 16 bases left in between. CDR1 and CDR2 from the germline V gene are SGHTS and YDEGEE. CDR3 amino acids: CASSFHRVHLYEQYF. CDR3 coding DNA: TGTGCCAGCAGCTTCCACCGGGTTCACCTTTACGAGCAGTACTTC.

This clone was seen a handful of times. Other DNA sequences in the same sample also yield this CDR3. The rearrangement joins TRBV13 to TRBJ2-3; 7 bases match TRBD1. J was trimmed by 6 bases and V by 5 bases; bases with no gene match: 2. Germline CDR1 and CDR2: PRHDT and FYEKMQ (reference sequence). The CDR3 covers 12 residues. This chain's CDR3 is CASSRQGDTQYF. DNA of the CDR3: TGTGCCAGCAGCCGACAGGGCGATACGCAGTATTTT.

V is TRBV10-1 and J is TRBJ2-7, with 8 bases fitting TRBD1. This CDR3 is 14 amino acids long. After removal of 6 bases from V and 2 bases from J, the junction contained 6 bases not matched to a gene. Germline V gene data show CDR1 as WNHNN and CDR2 as SYGVQD (reference sequence). The CDR3 DNA reads as TGCGCCAGCAGGGGGGGACAGGAACCCTACGAGCAGTACTTC. The encoded protein is CASRGGQEPYEQYF.

This clone is a singleton in its sample. The V gene is TRBV18, the J gene TRBJ2-7, with a possible D match to TRBD1 (6 bases). The CDR3 contains 15 residues. The germline V gene encodes CDR1 KGHSH and CDR2 LQKENI. V shed 2 bases and J shed 2 bases, with 13 bases lying between them. The DNA of the CDR3 is TGTGCCAGCTCACCAGGGACACGGGCTCCCTACGAGCAGTACTTC. It codes for CASSPGTRAPYEQYF.

The genes are TRBV7-2 and TRBJ1-1, with 9 bases identical to TRBD1. V shed 3 bases, J shed 0 bases, and the junction held 2 bases outside the gene matches. The CDR3 runs to 15 residues. The germline V gene encodes CDR1 SGHTA and CDR2 FQGNSA. The CDR3 DNA follows: TGTGCCAGCAGCTTTAGGACAGGGGTGAACACTGAAGCTTTCTTT. Its protein product is CASSFRTGVNTEAFF. The entire variable domain, with the rest obtained from reference TRBV7-2 and TRBJ1-1, is as follows: GAGVSQSPSNKVTEKGKDVELRCDPISGHTALYWYRQSLGQGLEFLIYFQGNSAPDKSGLPSDRFSAERTGGSVSTLTIQRTQQEDSAVYLCASSFRTGVNTEAFFGQGTRLTVV.

This chain joins TRBV5-4 and TRBJ2-7, with TRBD2 matching over 11 bases. After removal of 4 bases from V and 3 bases from J, the junction contained 3 bases not matched to a gene. Germline CDR1 reads SGHNT; CDR2 reads YYREEE (reference sequence). The CDR3 covers 14 residues. CDR3 in amino acids: CASSPSGGYYEQYF. CDR3 nucleotides: TGTGCCAGCAGCCCTAGCGGGGGGTACTACGAGCAGTACTTC.